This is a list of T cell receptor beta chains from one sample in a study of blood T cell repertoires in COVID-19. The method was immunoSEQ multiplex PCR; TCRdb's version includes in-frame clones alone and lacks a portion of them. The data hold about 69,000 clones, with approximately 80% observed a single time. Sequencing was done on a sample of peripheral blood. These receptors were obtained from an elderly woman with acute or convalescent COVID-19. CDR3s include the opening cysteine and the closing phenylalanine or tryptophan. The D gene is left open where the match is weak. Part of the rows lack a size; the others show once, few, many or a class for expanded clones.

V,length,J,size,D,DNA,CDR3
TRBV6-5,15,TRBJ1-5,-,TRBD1,TGTGCCAGCAGCACAGGGGAGTATAGCAATCAGCCCCAGCATTTT,CASSTGEYSNQPQHF
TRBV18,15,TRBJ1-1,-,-,TGTGCCAGCTCACCTCGTCCGAGACAGAACACTGAAGCTTTCTTT,CASSPRPRQNTEAFF
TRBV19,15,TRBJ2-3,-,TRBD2,TGTGCCAGTAGTACGACTAGCGGGGACACAGATACGCAGTATTTT,CASSTTSGDTDTQYF
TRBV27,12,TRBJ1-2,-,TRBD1,TGTGCCAGCAGGACAGGGAACTATGGCTACACCTTC,CASRTGNYGYTF
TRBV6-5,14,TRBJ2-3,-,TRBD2,TGTGCCAGCACACTAGCGGGGGGGTCTGATACGCAGTATTTT,CASTLAGGSDTQYF
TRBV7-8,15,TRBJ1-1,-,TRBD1,TGTGCCAGCAGCTTAGCAGGACAGGGGATGATGGAAGCTTTCTTT,CASSLAGQGMMEAFF
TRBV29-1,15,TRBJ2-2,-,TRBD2,TGCAGCGGCGGGACTAGCGGGGGGGTTGGCGGGGAGCTGTTTTTT,CSGGTSGGVGGELFF
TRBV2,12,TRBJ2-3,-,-,TGTGCCAGCAGCGTACACAGGGATACGCAGTATTTT,CASSVHRDTQYF
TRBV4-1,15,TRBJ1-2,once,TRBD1,TGCGCCAGCAGCCAAGAAGGACAGGGTCTGAGTGGCTACACCTTC,CASSQEGQGLSGYTF
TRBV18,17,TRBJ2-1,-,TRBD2,TGTGCCAGCTCACCAGCCGGGCTAGCGGGGGGGTACAATGAGCAGTTCTTC,CASSPAGLAGGYNEQFF
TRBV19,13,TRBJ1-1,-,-,TGTGCCAGTAAACGAGATTCGAACACTGAAGCTTTCTTT,CASKRDSNTEAFF
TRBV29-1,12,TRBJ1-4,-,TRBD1,TGCAGCGTTGGACAGGGGGGTGAAAAACTGTTTTTT,CSVGQGGEKLFF
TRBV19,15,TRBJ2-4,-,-,TGTGCCAGTAGTACTTGGACGGGGGCCAAAAACATTCAGTACTTC,CASSTWTGAKNIQYF
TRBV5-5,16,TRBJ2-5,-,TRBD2,TGTGCCAGCAGCCCTGGACGCGGGGGGGGACAAGAGACCCAGTACTTC,CASSPGRGGGQETQYF
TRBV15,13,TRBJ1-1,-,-,TGTGCCACCAGCACTCGGACTAACACTGAAGCTTTCTTT,CATSTRTNTEAFF
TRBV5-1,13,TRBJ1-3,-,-,TGCGCCAGCAGACAGGGAACTGGAAACACCATATATTTT,CASRQGTGNTIYF
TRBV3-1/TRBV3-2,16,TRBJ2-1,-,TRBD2,TGTGCCAGCAGCCGGGGGAGCGGGGGTCCCTACAATGAGCAGTTCTTC,CASSRGSGGPYNEQFF
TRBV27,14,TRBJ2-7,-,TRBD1,TGTGCCAGCAGCGGGACAGGGGGATTCTACGAGCAGTACTTC,CASSGTGGFYEQYF
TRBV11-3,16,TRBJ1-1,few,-,TGTGCCAGCAGCTTAGATGGGAGGGGCGGATCCACTGAAGCTTTCTTT,CASSLDGRGGSTEAFF
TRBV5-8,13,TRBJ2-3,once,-,TGTGCCAGCAGCTTGGAGGGGACAGATACGCAGTATTTT,CASSLEGTDTQYF
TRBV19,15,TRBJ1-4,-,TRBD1,TGTGCCAGTAATCCTAGGACAGGGGAAGGGGAAAAACTGTTTTTT,CASNPRTGEGEKLFF
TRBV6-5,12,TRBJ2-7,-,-,TGTGCCACCTTGACTAGTCCTCACGAGCAGTACTTC,CATLTSPHEQYF
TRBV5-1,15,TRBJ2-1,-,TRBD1,TGCGCCAGCAGCTTGGAAGGGCGGACAGGGGGGAAGCAGTTCTTC,CASSLEGRTGGKQFF
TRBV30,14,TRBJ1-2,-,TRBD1,TGTGCCTGTGCGACAGGGGAATATAACTATGGCTACACCTTC,CACATGEYNYGYTF
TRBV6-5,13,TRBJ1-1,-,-,TGTGCCAGCAGTACCCCGTTGACAACTGAAGCTTTCTTT,CASSTPLTTEAFF
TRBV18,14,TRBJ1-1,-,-,TGTGCCAGCTCACCACTCGGACAGAACACTGAAGCTTTCTTT,CASSPLGQNTEAFF
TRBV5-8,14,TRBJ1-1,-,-,TGTGCCAGCAGCACGGGCAGGGGATACACTGAAGCTTTCTTT,CASSTGRGYTEAFF
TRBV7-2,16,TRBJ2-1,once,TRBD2,TGTGCCAGCAGCTTAGGGGTCGGGGGGGCCCAGGGTGAGCAGTTCTTC,CASSLGVGGAQGEQFF
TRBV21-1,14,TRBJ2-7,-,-,TGTGCCAGCAGCCTCCGGGACATCTCCTACGAGCAGTACTTC,CASSLRDISYEQYF
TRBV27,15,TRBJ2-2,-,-,TGTGCCAGCAGTCAAACAGGATTTTCCACCGGGGAGCTGTTTTTT,CASSQTGFSTGELFF
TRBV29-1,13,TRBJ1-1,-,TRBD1,TGCAGCGAATACAGGGGGCTAGGCACTGAAGCTTTCTTT,CSEYRGLGTEAFF
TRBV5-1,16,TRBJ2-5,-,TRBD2,TGCGCCAGCAGCTTGGTAGTAGCGGGGGCCCAAGAGACCCAGTACTTC,CASSLVVAGAQETQYF
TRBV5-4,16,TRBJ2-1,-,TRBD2,TGTGCCAGCAGCAGTGGGGCGGGGGGCACCTACAATGAGCAGTTCTTC,CASSSGAGGTYNEQFF
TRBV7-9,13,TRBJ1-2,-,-,TGTGCCAGCAGCGGTTGGGGCAGGGCGGGCTACACCTTC,CASSGWGRAGYTF
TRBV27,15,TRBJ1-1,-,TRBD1,TGTGCCAGCAGTTTAGCTTACAGGGGGGACACTGAAGCTTTCTTT,CASSLAYRGDTEAFF
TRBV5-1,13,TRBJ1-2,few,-,TGCGCCAGCAGCTTGGGGACGGGATATGGCTACACCTTC,CASSLGTGYGYTF
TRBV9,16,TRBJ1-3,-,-,TGTGCCAGCAGCGTAGCTCCGGGGAGCTCTGGAAACACCATATATTTT,CASSVAPGSSGNTIYF
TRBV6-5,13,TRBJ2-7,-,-,TGTGCCAGCAGTTACCCTCCTGCCTACGAGCAGTACTTC,CASSYPPAYEQYF
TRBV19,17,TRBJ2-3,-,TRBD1,TGTGCCAGTAGTACCCTATCCGGGACAGGAGTTACAGATACGCAGTATTTT,CASSTLSGTGVTDTQYF
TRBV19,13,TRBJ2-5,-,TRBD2,TGTGCCAGTAAAGCGGGGGGCCTCGAGACCCAGTACTTC,CASKAGGLETQYF
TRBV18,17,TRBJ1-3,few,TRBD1,TGTGCCAGCTCACAGACGATGGACAGGGGGGTTGGAAACACCATATATTTT,CASSQTMDRGVGNTIYF
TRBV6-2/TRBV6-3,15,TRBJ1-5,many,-,TGTGCCAGCAGTTATTACGGTAACAGCAATCAGCCCCAGCATTTT,CASSYYGNSNQPQHF